This TCR beta chain originates from a study of cytomegalovirus exposure and HLA in healthy donors. Study conclusions and caveats: Three chains linked to CMV were shown in vitro to be specific for CMV antigens.

Remarks on this clone: What it binds is not known.

Profiling relied on immunoSEQ multiplex PCR, and the TCRdb table lists in-frame clones only, not all of them. The data hold 90,000 to 130,000 clones, with about 94% observed a single time. CDR3 length: 15 amino acids. J was trimmed by 10 bases and V by 4 bases; bases with no gene match: 13. Germline V gene data show CDR1 as SGHNT and CDR2 as YYREEE (reference sequence). This TCR was recovered from a woman younger than 30 in good health and CMV-seronegative. The sequenced material came from PBMCs. The J gene is TRBJ2-1, the V gene TRBV5-4, with 8 bases identical to TRBD1. The CDR3 DNA reads TGTGCCAGCAGCCCGAACCCCCAGGGGGCTGGGGAGCAGTTCTTC. Translating gives CASSPNPQGAGEQFF.